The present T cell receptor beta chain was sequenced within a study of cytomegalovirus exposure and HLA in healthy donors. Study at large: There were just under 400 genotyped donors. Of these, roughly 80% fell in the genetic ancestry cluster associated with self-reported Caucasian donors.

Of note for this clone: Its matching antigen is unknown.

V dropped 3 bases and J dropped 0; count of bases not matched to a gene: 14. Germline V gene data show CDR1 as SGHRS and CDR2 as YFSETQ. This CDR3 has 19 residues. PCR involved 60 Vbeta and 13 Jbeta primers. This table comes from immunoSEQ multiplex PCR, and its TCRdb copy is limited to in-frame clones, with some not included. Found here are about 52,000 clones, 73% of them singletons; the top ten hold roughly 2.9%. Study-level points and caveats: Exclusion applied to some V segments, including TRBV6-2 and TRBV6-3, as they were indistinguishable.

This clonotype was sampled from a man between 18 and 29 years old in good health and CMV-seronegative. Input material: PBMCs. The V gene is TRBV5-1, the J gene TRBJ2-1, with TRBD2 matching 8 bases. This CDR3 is CASSSGTRNNPLSYNEQFF. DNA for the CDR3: TGCGCCAGCAGCTCCGGGACTAGGAATAATCCTCTCTCCTACAATGAGCAGTTCTTC.